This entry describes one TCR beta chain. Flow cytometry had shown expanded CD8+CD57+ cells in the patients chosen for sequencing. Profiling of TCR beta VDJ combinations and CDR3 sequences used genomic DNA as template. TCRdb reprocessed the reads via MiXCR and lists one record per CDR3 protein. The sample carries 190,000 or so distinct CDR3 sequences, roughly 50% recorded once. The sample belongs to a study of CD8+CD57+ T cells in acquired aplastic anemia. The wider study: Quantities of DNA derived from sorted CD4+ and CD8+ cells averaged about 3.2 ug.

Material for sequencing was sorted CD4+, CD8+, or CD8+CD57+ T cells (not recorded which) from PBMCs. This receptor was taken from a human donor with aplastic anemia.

CDR3 nucleotide sequence: TGTGCCAGCAGGGGGACGGGCCATTCACCCCTCCACTTT. This translates into CASRGTGHSPLHF. This chain links TRBV25-1 with TRBJ1-6, with a possible D match to TRBD1 (5 bases). Germline V lookup: CDR1 MGHDK, CDR2 SYGVNS. The V end lost 6 bases, the J end lost 8 bases, and 11 bases lay between the germline ends. This CDR3 region has 13 residues.